The 21 T cell receptor beta chains below come from one sample, sequenced in a study of CD8 T cells in ankylosing spondylitis. TCRdb passed the 5' RACE reads through MiXCR, listing each CDR3 protein once. This sample has some 240,000 distinct CDR3 sequences, with roughly a quarter found just once. Specimen: blood, either unsorted or a sorted T cell fraction (not recorded which). These receptors came from a male donor with ankylosing spondylitis or in good health (not recorded which).

The chain links TRBV29-1 to TRBJ2-7; TRBD1 is a possible D gene (5 bases). CDR1 and CDR2 from the germline V gene are SQVTM and ANQGSEA. This CDR3 is built from 14 residues. V lost 1 base and J lost 0, with 10 bases in between. CDR3 in amino acids: CSVEGHDSSYEQYF. CDR3 bases: TGCAGCGTTGAAGGTCACGACAGCTCCTACGAGCAGTACTTC.

V and J are TRBV20-1 and TRBJ2-7, with no clear D. The ends were cut back, 6 bases at V and 3 bases at J, with 9 bases in the middle. The CDR3 extends over 11 amino acids. The germline V gene encodes CDR1 DFQATT and CDR2 SNEGSKA (reference sequence). CDR3 residues: CSAAMGYEQYF. The CDR3 region has the DNA TGCAGTGCGGCCATGGGCTACGAGCAGTACTTC.

This clonotype was recorded many times. The V gene is TRBV12-3 or TRBV12-4, the J gene TRBJ1-2, with TRBD1 matching 8 bases. The CDR3 spans 15 residues. After removal of 2 bases from V and 4 bases from J, the junction contained 6 bases not matched to a gene. The CDR3 spells CASSLPGGRGYGYTF. As DNA, the CDR3 is TGTGCCAGCAGTTTACCAGGGGGCCGGGGCTATGGCTACACCTTC.

This clonotype has a single count. CDR3 sequence reads: CASSVGQGLEQFF. The CDR3, as DNA: TGCGCCAGCAGCGTGGGACAGGGTTTGGAGCAGTTCTTC. The rearrangement joins TRBV5-1 to TRBJ2-1; 9 bases are a match to TRBD1. Trimming at V came to 4 bases and at J to 10 bases, leaving 6 bases not matched to a gene. The CDR3 is made up of 13 amino acids. The germline V gene has CDR1 SGHRS and CDR2 YFSETQ.

This clonotype has a count of ten or more. The chain employs TRBV4-1 and TRBJ1-4; 7 nucleotides match TRBD1. CDR3 length: 13 residues. Germline values: CDR1 MGHRA, CDR2 YSYEKL. V was pared by 2 bases and J by 8 bases, with 2 bases of the junction left unmatched. CDR3 sequence reads: CASSQTGAEKLFF. CDR3 sequence (DNA): TGCGCCAGCAGCCAAACAGGGGCGGAAAAACTGTTTTTT.

The gene calls are TRBV7-8 and TRBJ2-1, with unresolved D. Germline loops: CDR1 SGHVS, CDR2 FQNEAQ. The CDR3 spans 14 residues. The V end was cut by 0 bases, the J end by 9 bases, with 12 bases between. CDR3 DNA sequence: TGTGCCAGCAGCTTAGCACACCGCGCTGGTGAGCAGTTCTTC. Protein product: CASSLAHRAGEQFF. The full variable domain, completed using reference TRBV7-8 and TRBJ2-1, is GAGVSQSPRYKVAKRGQDVALRCDPISGHVSLFWYQQALGQGPEFLTYFQNEAQLDKSGLPSDRFFAERPEGSVSTLKIQRTQQEDSAVYLCASSLAHRAGEQFFGPGTRLTVL.

This clonotype was detected a few times. This sequence joins TRBV10-3 and TRBJ2-1; 7 bases match TRBD1. The germline CDR1 and CDR2 sequences are ENHRY and SYGVKD. The V and J ends lost 6 bases and 5 bases, in that order; junction bases with no gene match: 4. This CDR3 is 13 amino acids long. The DNA of the CDR3 is TGTGCCATCAGCGGACAGGTGGACAATGAGCAGTTCTTC. Translating gives CAISGQVDNEQFF.

The chain has TRBV7-3 and TRBJ2-1; 8 positions agree with TRBD2. The CDR3 is made up of 18 amino acids. V lost 6 bases and J lost 7; bases outside the gene matches: 20. The germline V gene has CDR1 SGHTA and CDR2 FQGTGA. The CDR3 DNA sequence: TGTGCCAGCAGTACGGGGGTATTAGGGACTAGGCGTGAAAATGAGCAGTTCTTC. It encodes CASSTGVLGTRRENEQFF. The full variable domain, in which reference TRBV7-3 and TRBJ2-1 provide the parts outside the CDR3, is GAGVSQTPSNKVTEKGKYVELRCDPISGHTALYWYRQSLGQGPEFLIYFQGTGAADDSGLPNDRFFAVRPEGSVSTLKIQRTERGDSAVYLCASSTGVLGTRRENEQFFGPGTRLTVL.

The chain uses TRBV5-1 and TRBJ2-2; no reliable D call. Trimming pared 7 bases from V and 0 bases from J, leaving 13 bases between. Germline V lookup: CDR1 SGHRS, CDR2 YFSETQ. The CDR3 has 15 amino acids. The CDR3 region has the DNA TGCGCCAGCTCAGCGACATCCTCGAACACCGGGGAGCTGTTTTTT. As protein: CASSATSSNTGELFF.

The table lists this clonotype with many counts. The chain links TRBV29-1 to TRBJ1-2; D may be TRBD1 (6 bases). The CDR3 totals 14 residues. V lost 6 bases and J lost 2, with 16 bases in between. CDR1 is SQVTM, CDR2 ANQGSEA, per germline. The CDR3 coding sequence is TGCAGCGTAATAACGGACAGACGGAACTATGGCTACACCTTC. It yields the protein CSVITDRRNYGYTF.

This clonotype was seen many times. The rearrangement links TRBV20-1 to TRBJ1-2, with TRBD1 matching over 7 bases. The V gene end was trimmed by 6 bases and the J gene end by 6 bases; junction bases not matched to a gene: 10. The length of the CDR3 is 13 residues. Germline V gene lookup returns CDR1 DFQATT and CDR2 SNEGSKA (reference sequence). CDR3 residues: CSAPDRKKDGYTF. The CDR3 region has the DNA TGCAGTGCGCCGGACAGGAAGAAGGATGGCTACACCTTC.

This clonotype was counted a few times. The chain carries TRBV20-1 and TRBJ2-2; D may be TRBD2 (6 bases). CDR1 is DFQATT and CDR2 is SNEGSKA in the germline V gene (reference sequence). V dropped 5 bases and J dropped 3 bases, with 13 bases sitting between them. CDR3 length equals 14 residues. CDR3 nucleotides: TGCAGTGCTGGACTGGGCGGGGACACCGGGGAGCTGTTTTTT. Its translation is CSAGLGGDTGELFF.

This clonotype was seen more than once but under ten times. This chain connects TRBV12-3 or TRBV12-4 to TRBJ1-2, with D unclear. The V end was cut by 7 bases, the J end by 1 base, with 7 bases between. The CDR3 extends over 12 amino acids. The DNA of the CDR3 is TGTGCCAGCAATGAGGGTAACTATGGCTACACCTTC. Protein product: CASNEGNYGYTF.

This clonotype was observed a single time. The V and J genes are TRBV5-5 and TRBJ2-1; a possible D gene is TRBD1 (6 bases). Trimming stripped 2 bases from V and 7 bases from J, with 13 bases between. There are 14 residues in the CDR3. Germline V gives CDR1 SGHKS, CDR2 YYEKEE (reference sequence). The CDR3 bases are TGTGCCAGCAGCTTACAACCTGACAGGAATGAGCAGTTCTTC. Translated: CASSLQPDRNEQFF.

The gene calls are TRBV10-3 and TRBJ2-5; TRBD1 aligns across 8 bases. The CDR3 loop spans 15 amino acids. Germline V CDR1 and CDR2: ENHRY, SYGVKD. V trimming: 2 bases; J trimming: 5 bases; junction bases outside the gene matches: 7. This CDR3 is CAISEANRGDETQYF. CDR3 DNA: TGTGCCATCAGTGAGGCAAACAGGGGGGATGAGACCCAGTACTTC.

J is TRBJ2-7 and V is TRBV5-1; 10 bases fit TRBD1. The J segment lost 2 bases and the V segment lost 5 bases, leaving 7 bases of the junction unmatched. Germline loops: CDR1 SGHRS, CDR2 YFSETQ. CDR3 length: 15 residues. Here the CDR3 DNA reads TGCGCCAGCAGGCCCGGGACAGGGGCTCCCTACGAGCAGTACTTC. Translated: CASRPGTGAPYEQYF.

This clonotype occurred many times. The CDR3 sequence is CSASMGSTSAGTDTQYF. The CDR3 DNA reads as TGCAGTGCCTCCATGGGGTCTACTAGCGCGGGCACAGATACGCAGTATTTT. The chain recombines TRBV20-1 with TRBJ2-3, with 7 nucleotides matching TRBD2. The CDR3 consists of 17 residues. Looked up from germline, CDR1 is DFQATT and CDR2 is SNEGSKA (reference sequence). The ends lost 6 bases at V and 1 base at J; junction bases unmatched: 16.

This clonotype was counted at least ten times. The J gene is TRBJ2-5, the V gene TRBV12-3 or TRBV12-4; TRBD2 matches at 7 bases. With V trimmed by 7 bases and J by 2 bases, 7 bases remained unmatched. The CDR3 loop spans 14 amino acids. CDR3 sequence reads: CASTTAGEQETQYF. The CDR3 DNA reads as TGTGCCAGCACCACCGCGGGGGAACAAGAGACCCAGTACTTC.

The chain links TRBV6-5 to TRBJ2-2; D possibly corresponds to TRBD1 (6 bases). The CDR3 spans 14 residues. Germline loops: CDR1 MNHEY, CDR2 SVGAGI. V lost 7 bases and J 0 bases, leaving 9 bases between the germline ends. This CDR3 is CASIRTANTGELFF. CDR3 coding DNA: TGTGCCAGCATTAGGACAGCGAACACCGGGGAGCTGTTTTTT.

There are many counts of this clonotype. The rearrangement uses TRBV24-1 and TRBJ2-3; the match to TRBD1 covers 7 bases. The CDR3 runs to 15 residues. V was pared by 4 bases and J by 5 bases, with 8 bases of the junction left unmatched. Germline V gives CDR1 KGHDR, CDR2 SFDVKD. CDR3 loop: CATSDRRTGRDTQYF. The CDR3 DNA sequence: TGTGCCACCAGTGACCGCAGGACAGGCCGAGATACGCAGTATTTT.

In this sample, this clonotype turned up many times. The chain employs TRBV20-1 and TRBJ2-1; the D gene is possibly TRBD2 (6 bases). The germline V gene encodes CDR1 DFQATT and CDR2 SNEGSKA (reference sequence). The CDR3 length is 10 residues. Trimming cost V 3 bases and J 10 bases, with 7 bases left between them. The CDR3 DNA sequence: TGCAGTGCTAGTCGGGGGGAGCAGTTCTTC. This encodes CSASRGEQFF.